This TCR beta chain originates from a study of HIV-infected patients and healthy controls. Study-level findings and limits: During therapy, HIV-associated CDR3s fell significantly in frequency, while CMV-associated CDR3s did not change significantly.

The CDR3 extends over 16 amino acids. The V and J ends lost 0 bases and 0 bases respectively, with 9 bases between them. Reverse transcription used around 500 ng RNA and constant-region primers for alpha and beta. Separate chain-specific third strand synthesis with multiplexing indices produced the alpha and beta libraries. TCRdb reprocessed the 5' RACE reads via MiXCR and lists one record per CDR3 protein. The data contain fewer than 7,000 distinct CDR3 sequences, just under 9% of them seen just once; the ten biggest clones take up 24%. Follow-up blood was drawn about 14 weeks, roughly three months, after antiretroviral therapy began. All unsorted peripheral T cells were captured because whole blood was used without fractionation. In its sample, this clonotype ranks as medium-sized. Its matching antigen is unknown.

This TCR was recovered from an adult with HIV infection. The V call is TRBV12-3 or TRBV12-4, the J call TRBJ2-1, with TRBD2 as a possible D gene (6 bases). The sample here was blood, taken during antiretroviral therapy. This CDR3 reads CASSLAGGLSYNEQFF. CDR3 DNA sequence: TGTGCCAGCAGTTTAGCGGGAGGCCTCTCCTACAATGAGCAGTTCTTC.